These 28 T cell receptor beta chains originate from one sample sequenced in a study of blood T cells in healthy people across ages. A sample-barcoded 5' primer and a J-beta primer mix were used in a second PCR of roughly 7 to 11 cycles. TCRdb reprocessed the 5' RACE reads via MiXCR and lists one record per CDR3 protein. The sample lists 1,300,000 or so distinct CDR3 sequences, approximately 60% occurring once. The sample comprised blood. Receptors originate from a man between 18 and 35 years old in good health.

V is TRBV12-3 or TRBV12-4 and J is TRBJ2-1, with 9 nucleotides matching TRBD2. CDR3 length: 17 residues. J was trimmed by 2 bases and V by 5 bases; bases with no gene match: 10. The CDR3 DNA is TGTGCCAGCAGTCCCGGGCTAGCGGGGTGGACCTACAATGAGCAGTTCTTC. As protein: CASSPGLAGWTYNEQFF.

This chain connects TRBV6-5 to TRBJ1-2, with D maybe TRBD1 (6 bases). CDR3 length: 13 amino acids. From germline, CDR1 is MNHEY and CDR2 SVGAGI. V lost 5 bases and J 5 bases, leaving 12 bases between the germline ends. CDR3 amino acids: CASSQSQGYGYTF. In DNA form, the CDR3 reads TGTGCCAGCAGTCAATCTCAGGGGTATGGCTACACCTTC.

The chain joins TRBV11-2 to TRBJ2-7, with D perhaps matching TRBD1 (6 bases). The CDR3 is 14 residues long. CDR1 is SGHAT and CDR2 is FQNNGV in the germline V gene. V was pared by 0 bases and J by 2 bases, with 8 bases between. CDR3 nucleotide sequence: TGTGCCAGCAGCTTAGAATGGGACACCTACGAGCAGTACTTC. Translation: CASSLEWDTYEQYF.

The DNA of the CDR3 is TGTGCCAGCAGGCCCGGGGATTGGGCGAGTCTGTACTTC. Its protein is CASRPGDWASLYF. This chain uses TRBV6-5 with TRBJ2-4; TRBD2 is a possible D gene (5 bases). CDR3 length: 13 residues. The germline gives CDR1 MNHEY, CDR2 SVGAGI. The V and J ends lost 6 bases and 15 bases respectively, with 21 bases between them.

The J gene is TRBJ2-5, the V gene TRBV4-1, with 9 nucleotides matching TRBD2. V was pared by 1 base and J by 5 bases, with 11 bases of the junction left unmatched. CDR1 is MGHRA, CDR2 YSYEKL, per germline. This CDR3 comprises 17 residues. The CDR3 is CASSQVGGGGAVETQYF. CDR3 nucleotide sequence: TGCGCCAGCAGCCAAGTTGGAGGCGGGGGGGCGGTTGAGACCCAGTACTTC.

The gene calls are TRBV10-3 and TRBJ2-7; 9 nucleotides align to TRBD2. The germline CDR1 and CDR2 sequences are ENHRY and SYGVKD. V shed 4 bases and J 0 bases; nucleotides not matched to a gene: 4. This CDR3 spans 15 amino acids. CDR3 residues: CAISGLAGPSYEQYF. DNA of the CDR3: TGTGCCATCAGTGGTCTAGCGGGACCCTCCTACGAGCAGTACTTC.

This clonotype came up once. V is TRBV6-2 or TRBV6-3 and J is TRBJ2-3; D might be TRBD1 or TRBD2, each matching 5 bases. This CDR3 comprises 16 residues. The germline gives CDR1 MNHEY, CDR2 SVGEGT. Trimming stripped 2 bases from V and 1 base from J, with 13 bases between. CDR3 nucleotides: TGTGCCAGCAGTTACGGGGAACTGGGGGGCACAGATACGCAGTATTTT. It codes for CASSYGELGGTDTQYF.

J is TRBJ2-7 and V is TRBV20-1; 7 bases fit TRBD2. CDR3 size: 14 residues. Germline V gene data show CDR1 as DFQATT and CDR2 as SNEGSKA (reference sequence). V lost 3 bases, J lost 1 base, and 6 bases stayed unmatched. CDR3 sequence reads: CSASRAGESYEQYF. For the CDR3, the DNA is TGCAGTGCTAGTCGTGCGGGGGAATCCTACGAGCAGTACTTC.

This clonotype appeared a few times. The genes are TRBV12-3 or TRBV12-4 and TRBJ2-3; D gene ambiguous. The CDR3 spans 13 residues. V was shortened by 5 bases and J by 4 bases, with 10 bases between the two germline ends. The CDR3 sequence: CASSPMTADTQYF. The DNA for the CDR3 is TGTGCCAGCAGTCCCATGACGGCAGATACGCAGTATTTT.

This chain joins TRBV24-1 and TRBJ2-2, with 14 bases identical to TRBD2. The germline gives CDR1 KGHDR, CDR2 SFDVKD. This CDR3 region has 19 residues. Trimming at V came to 4 bases and at J to 3 bases, leaving 9 bases not matched to a gene. The CDR3 sequence: CATSEPGLAGAVDTGELFF. In DNA, the CDR3 is TGTGCCACCAGTGAACCGGGACTAGCGGGAGCGGTCGACACCGGGGAGCTGTTTTTT.

Concerning this clonotype: At one end the junction does not follow the germline gene, possibly because of a read error. The gene calls are TRBV4-1 and TRBJ2-7, with a weak D call TRBD2 (5 bases). CDR3 size: 13 residues. Per germline, CDR1 MGHRA and CDR2 YSYEKL. CDR3 protein: CASSQGPTNDQYF. CDR3 bases: TGCGCCAGCAGCCAAGGGCCGACTAACGATCAGTACTTC.

This clonotype turned up a few times. V usage is TRBV20-1 and J usage is TRBJ2-5, with TRBD2 as a possible D gene (5 bases). Germline loops: CDR1 DFQATT, CDR2 SNEGSKA (reference sequence). Trimming stripped 1 base from V and 1 base from J, with 19 bases between. This CDR3 region has 17 residues. CDR3 coding DNA: TGCAGTGCTAGAGCGTTAAGAGGCAGCGGAGCCCAAGAGACCCAGTACTTC. The encoded protein is CSARALRGSGAQETQYF.

CDR3 residues: CASSGSTGDPGETQYF. The CDR3 DNA follows: TGTGCCAGCAGTGGATCAACAGGGGACCCGGGGGAGACCCAGTACTTC. The chain carries TRBV2 and TRBJ2-5; 7 positions agree with TRBD1. CDR1 and CDR2 (germline): SNHLY, FYNNEI. This CDR3 has 16 amino acids. The V segment lost 4 bases and the J segment 5 bases; nucleotides outside the gene matches: 13.

This clonotype was counted a few times. The chain uses TRBV4-1 and TRBJ2-7; no firm D call. With 1 base removed from V and 10 bases from J, the gap between germline ends came to 14 bases. The CDR3 consists of 13 residues. CDR1 MGHRA and CDR2 YSYEKL come from the germline V gene. The CDR3: CASSQVAPAAQYF. In DNA form, the CDR3 reads TGCGCCAGCAGCCAAGTCGCCCCCGCGGCCCAGTACTTC.

The chain couples TRBV6-2 or TRBV6-3 to TRBJ2-1, with 7 bases aligning to TRBD1. Germline V CDR1 and CDR2: MNHEY, SVGEGT. The V segment lost 4 bases and the J segment 8 bases; nucleotides outside the gene matches: 11. The CDR3 sequence is 15 residues long. CDR3 sequence reads: CASSSYDREVDEQFF. CDR3 in DNA: TGTGCCAGCAGTTCATACGACAGGGAAGTAGATGAGCAGTTCTTC.

The chain uses TRBV11-2 and TRBJ2-3, with D perhaps TRBD1 or TRBD2 (5 bases each). The CDR3 is 15 residues long. Germline-derived CDR1 and CDR2 are SGHAT and FQNNGV. V was cut by 4 bases and J by 2 bases, with 13 bases left in between. The CDR3 coding sequence is TGTGCCAGCAGCTCATGGGACCGACTCACAGATACGCAGTATTTT. Translating gives CASSSWDRLTDTQYF.

This chain uses TRBV7-2 with TRBJ1-1; D not certain. The ends were cut back, 3 bases at V and 1 base at J, with 12 bases in the middle. The germline V gene has CDR1 SGHTA and CDR2 FQGNSA. There are 15 residues in the CDR3. The CDR3 DNA is TGTGCCAGCAGCTTTAATACAAACAGGAACACTGAAGCTTTCTTT. Encoded protein: CASSFNTNRNTEAFF.

This clonotype was seen a handful of times. The genes are TRBV18 and TRBJ2-3; 7 positions match TRBD1. The J segment lost 2 bases and the V segment lost 8 bases, leaving 16 bases of the junction unmatched. The V gene's germline CDR1 is KGHSH and CDR2 LQKENI. This CDR3 is 17 amino acids long. In DNA form, the CDR3 reads TGTGCCAGCACCATCCCCGAACCGGGACAGCTCACAGATACGCAGTATTTT. It yields the protein CASTIPEPGQLTDTQYF.

This clonotype was counted between two and nine times. This chain connects TRBV7-2 to TRBJ2-1; D is possibly TRBD1 (6 bases). CDR1 is SGHTA and CDR2 is FQGNSA in the germline V gene. The ends were cut back, 2 bases at V and 0 bases at J, with 23 bases in the middle. The CDR3 consists of 20 residues. The CDR3 DNA is TGTGCCAGCAGCTTATCAGGGGATGTTAGGATGACCTTCTCCTACAATGAGCAGTTCTTC. Its protein is CASSLSGDVRMTFSYNEQFF. Looking up the rest from reference TRBV7-2 and TRBJ2-1 gives the full variable domain: GAGVSQSPSNKVTEKGKDVELRCDPISGHTALYWYRQSLGQGLEFLIYFQGNSAPDKSGLPSDRFSAERTGGSVSTLTIQRTQQEDSAVYLCASSLSGDVRMTFSYNEQFFGPGTRLTVL.

The rearrangement joins TRBV2 to TRBJ1-5; D not resolved. The CDR3 sequence is 13 residues long. From germline, CDR1 is SNHLY and CDR2 FYNNEI. V lost 10 bases to trimming and J lost 0 bases, with 10 bases between them. This CDR3 reads CAIVTSSNQPQHF. CDR3 coding DNA: TGTGCCATTGTTACAAGTAGCAATCAGCCCCAGCATTTT.

This rearrangement joins TRBV5-1 to TRBJ2-1; 10 bases line up with TRBD2. V gave up 4 bases and J gave up 5 bases; unmatched junction bases: 9. This CDR3 has 16 amino acids. Germline CDR1 SGHRS, CDR2 YFSETQ. The CDR3 loop is CASSLLTSGRHNEQFF. The DNA of the CDR3 is TGCGCCAGCAGCCTACTGACTAGCGGGCGACACAATGAGCAGTTCTTC.

The chain is built from TRBV6-5 and TRBJ2-3; TRBD2 aligns across 7 bases. Germline lookup yields CDR1 MNHEY and CDR2 SVGAGI. V trimming: 7 bases; J trimming: 6 bases; junction bases outside the gene matches: 10. This CDR3 has 14 amino acids. The CDR3 here is CASTDNTGGDTQYF. The CDR3 DNA reads TGTGCCAGCACCGATAATACCGGGGGGGATACGCAGTATTTT.

Comment on this clonotype: The junction departs from germline at one end; a sequencing error may be responsible. The V call is TRBV12-5, the J call TRBJ2-1; D is ambiguous. CDR1 is LGHNT and CDR2 is FRNRAP in the germline V gene. This CDR3 comprises 11 residues. CDR3 sequence reads: CARGLGNEQFF. CDR3 nucleotides: TGTGCTAGGGGTTTGGGCAATGAGCAGTTCTTC.

In its sample, this clonotype was seen once. Sequence at one end of the junction differs from germline and may be a read error. The chain links TRBV20-1 to TRBJ1-2; D gene unclear. The CDR3 runs to 13 residues. The germline CDR1 and CDR2 sequences are DFQATT and SNEGSKA (reference sequence). DNA of the CDR3: TGCAGCGCTAGAGATAACCTGTACTATGGCTACACCTTC. Amino acid sequence: CSARDNLYYGYTF.

This chain links TRBV10-3 with TRBJ1-5; tentatively, D is TRBD1 (6 bases). V shed 10 bases and J shed 1 base, with 11 bases lying between them. CDR1 is ENHRY, CDR2 SYGVKD, per germline. The CDR3 has 13 amino acids. CDR3 in DNA: TGTGCCAGTCAGGGGAAGAGCAATCAGCCCCAGCATTTT. As protein: CASQGKSNQPQHF.

The chain employs TRBV29-1 and TRBJ2-7; TRBD1 matches 7 bases. The germline CDR1 and CDR2 sequences are SQVTM and ANQGSEA. The CDR3 covers 14 residues. V dropped 6 bases and J dropped 3; count of bases not matched to a gene: 11. The CDR3 loop is CSVALDRLGYEQYF. The CDR3 DNA sequence: TGCAGCGTAGCCCTGGACAGGCTCGGCTACGAGCAGTACTTC.

The chain couples TRBV7-2 to TRBJ2-3; D is ambiguous. Germline V gene data show CDR1 as SGHTA and CDR2 as FQGNSA. With 3 bases removed from V and 6 bases from J, the gap between germline ends came to 13 bases. The CDR3 is 14 amino acids. The CDR3 spells CASSFSEGWDTQYF. As DNA, the CDR3 is TGTGCCAGCAGCTTTTCCGAAGGGTGGGATACGCAGTATTTT.

The gene calls are TRBV12-5 and TRBJ2-7; 12 bases agree with TRBD1. The CDR3 loop spans 16 amino acids. Germline V CDR1 and CDR2: LGHNT, FRNRAP. V lost 3 bases to trimming and J lost 9 bases; unmatched junction nucleotides: 12. CDR3 DNA: TGTGCTAGTGGTTTCGCCTCCGGGACAGGGGGCTACCGGCAGTACTTC. Protein sequence: CASGFASGTGGYRQYF. The full variable domain, completed using reference TRBV12-5 and TRBJ2-7, is DARVTQTPRHKVTEMGQEVTMRCQPILGHNTVFWYRQTMMQGLELLAYFRNRAPLDDSGMPKDRFSAEMPDATLATLKIQPSEPRDSAVYFCASGFASGTGGYRQYFGPGTRLTVT.